This TCR beta chain was sequenced in a study of T cell changes during pregnancy in multiple sclerosis. The CDR3 is 12 amino acids. The V end was cut by 8 bases, the J end by 5 bases, with 12 bases between. The V gene's germline CDR1 is MNHNS and CDR2 SASEGT. Measured with immunoSEQ multiplex PCR; TCRdb has only the in-frame clones, and not every one. This table has about 52,000 clones, 80% to 95% appearing once. The chain carries TRBV6-1 and TRBJ1-1; weak D call: TRBD1 (6 bases). The source is a female donor with multiple sclerosis, enrolled in a pregnancy study. The sample was CD4+ T cells from peripheral blood mononuclear cells, taken in the third trimester of pregnancy. The CDR3 coding sequence is TGTGCCAGCTACAGGGTTTGGACTGAAGCTTTCTTT. It encodes CASYRVWTEAFF.